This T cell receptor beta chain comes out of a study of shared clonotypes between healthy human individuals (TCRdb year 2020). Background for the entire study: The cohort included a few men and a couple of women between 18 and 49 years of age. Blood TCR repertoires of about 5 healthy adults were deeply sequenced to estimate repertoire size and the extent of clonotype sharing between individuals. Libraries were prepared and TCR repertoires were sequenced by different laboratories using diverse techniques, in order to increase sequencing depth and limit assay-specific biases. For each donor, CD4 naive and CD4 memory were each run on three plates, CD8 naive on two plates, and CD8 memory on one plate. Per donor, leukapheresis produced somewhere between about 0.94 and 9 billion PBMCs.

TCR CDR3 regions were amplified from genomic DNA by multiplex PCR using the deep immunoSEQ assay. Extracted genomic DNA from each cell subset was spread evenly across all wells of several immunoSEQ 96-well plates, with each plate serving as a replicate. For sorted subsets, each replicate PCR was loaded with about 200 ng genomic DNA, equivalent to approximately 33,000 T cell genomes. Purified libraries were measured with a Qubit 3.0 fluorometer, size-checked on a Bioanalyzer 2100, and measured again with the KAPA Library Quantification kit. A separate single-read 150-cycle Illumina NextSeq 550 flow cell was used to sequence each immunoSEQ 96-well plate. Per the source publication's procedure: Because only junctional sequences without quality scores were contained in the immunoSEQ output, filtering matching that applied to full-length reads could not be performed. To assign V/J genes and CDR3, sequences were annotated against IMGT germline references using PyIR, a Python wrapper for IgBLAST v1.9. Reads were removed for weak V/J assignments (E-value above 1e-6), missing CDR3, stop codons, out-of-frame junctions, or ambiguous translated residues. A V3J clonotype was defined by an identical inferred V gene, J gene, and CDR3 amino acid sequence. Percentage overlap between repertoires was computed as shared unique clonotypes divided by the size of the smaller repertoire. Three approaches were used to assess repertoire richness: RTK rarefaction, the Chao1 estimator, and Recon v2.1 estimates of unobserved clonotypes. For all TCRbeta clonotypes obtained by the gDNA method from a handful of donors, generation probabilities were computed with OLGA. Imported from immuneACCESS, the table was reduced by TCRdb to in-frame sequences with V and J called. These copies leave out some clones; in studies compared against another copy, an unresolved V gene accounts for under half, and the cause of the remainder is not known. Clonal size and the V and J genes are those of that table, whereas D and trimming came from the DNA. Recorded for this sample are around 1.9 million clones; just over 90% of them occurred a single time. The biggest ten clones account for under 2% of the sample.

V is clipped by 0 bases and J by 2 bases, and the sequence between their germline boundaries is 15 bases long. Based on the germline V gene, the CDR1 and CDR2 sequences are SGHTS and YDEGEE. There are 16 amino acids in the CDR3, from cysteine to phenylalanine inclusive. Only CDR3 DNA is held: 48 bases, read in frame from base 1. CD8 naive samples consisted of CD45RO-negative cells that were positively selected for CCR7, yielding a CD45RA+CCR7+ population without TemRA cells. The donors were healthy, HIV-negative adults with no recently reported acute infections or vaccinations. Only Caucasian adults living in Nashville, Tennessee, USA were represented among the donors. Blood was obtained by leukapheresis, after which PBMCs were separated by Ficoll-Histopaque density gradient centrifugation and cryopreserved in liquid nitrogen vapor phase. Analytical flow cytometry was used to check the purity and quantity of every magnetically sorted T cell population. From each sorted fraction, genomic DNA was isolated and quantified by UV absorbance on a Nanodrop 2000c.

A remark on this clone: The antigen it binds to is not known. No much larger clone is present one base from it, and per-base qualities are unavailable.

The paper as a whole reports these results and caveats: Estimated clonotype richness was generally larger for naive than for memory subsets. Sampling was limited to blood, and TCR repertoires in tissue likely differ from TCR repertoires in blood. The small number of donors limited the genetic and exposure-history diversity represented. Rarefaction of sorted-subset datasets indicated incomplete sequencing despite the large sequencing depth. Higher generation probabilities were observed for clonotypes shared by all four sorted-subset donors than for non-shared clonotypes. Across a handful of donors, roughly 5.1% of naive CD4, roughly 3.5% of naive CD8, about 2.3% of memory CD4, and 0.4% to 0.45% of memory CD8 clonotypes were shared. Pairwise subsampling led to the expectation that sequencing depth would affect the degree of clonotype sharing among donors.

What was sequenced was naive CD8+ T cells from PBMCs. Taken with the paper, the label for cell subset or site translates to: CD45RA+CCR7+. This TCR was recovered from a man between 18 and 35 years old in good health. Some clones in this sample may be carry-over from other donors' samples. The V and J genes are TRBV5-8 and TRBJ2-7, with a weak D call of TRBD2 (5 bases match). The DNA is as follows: TGTGCCAGCAGCTTGGGCCCCAGTGGGAGCGCCTACGAGCAGTACTTC. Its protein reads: CASSLGPSGSAYEQYF.